The 32 T cell receptor beta chains given below trace back to one sample, sequenced in a study of cytomegalovirus exposure and HLA in healthy donors. The PCR had 60 Vbeta and 13 Jbeta primers. Data came from immunoSEQ multiplex PCR; TCRdb stores just in-frame clones and leaves some out. The table includes some 150,000 clones, under 80% detected once. The material sequenced was PBMCs. These receptors were obtained from a man younger than 40 in good health and CMV-seronegative.

CDR3 nucleotides: TGTGCCAGTAGGTACCGGGACAGACATTCCTCTGGGGCCAACGTCCTGACTTTC. The encoded protein is CASRYRDRHSSGANVLTF. This rearrangement joins TRBV19 to TRBJ2-6; 7 bases fit TRBD1. Germline values: CDR1 LNHDA, CDR2 SQIVND (reference sequence). The CDR3 covers 18 residues. The V and J ends lost 6 bases and 0 bases, in that order; junction bases with no gene match: 11.

This clone was seen a single time. V is TRBV7-8 and J is TRBJ2-5, with 7 bases aligning to TRBD2. The CDR3 totals 18 residues. Trimming at V came to 5 bases and at J to 2 bases, leaving 17 bases not matched to a gene. CDR1 SGHVS and CDR2 FQNEAQ come from the germline V gene. The CDR3 sequence is CASSPGGVARGRQETQYF. CDR3 nucleotides: TGTGCCAGCAGCCCCGGGGGTGTTGCGCGGGGGAGACAAGAGACCCAGTACTTC.

This clone came up a few times. The rearrangement links TRBV6-1 to TRBJ1-6; D is unclear. Deletions cut 6 bases from V and 8 bases from J, with 17 bases between. This CDR3 has 15 amino acids. The germline CDR1 and CDR2 sequences are MNHNS and SASEGT. The DNA of the CDR3 is TGTGCCAGCAGAAGACAACCCCAAAGAGATTCACCCCTCCACTTT. Amino acid sequence: CASRRQPQRDSPLHF.

This clone appeared once. The J gene is TRBJ1-2, the V gene TRBV5-4; TRBD1 matches at 9 bases. Unmatched junction bases numbered 3, after V lost 4 bases and J lost 5 bases. The length of the CDR3 is 13 residues. Per germline, CDR1 SGHNT and CDR2 YYREEE (reference sequence). CDR3 sequence (DNA): TGTGCCAGCAGCCAGGACAGGGGTTATGGCTACACCTTC. Protein product: CASSQDRGYGYTF. Together with reference TRBV5-4 and TRBJ1-2, the CDR3 gives the full variable domain: ETGVTQSPTHLIKTRGQQVTLRCSSQSGHNTVSWYQQALGQGPQFIFQYYREEENGRGNFPPRFSGLQFPNYSSELNVNALELDDSALYLCASSQDRGYGYTFGSGTRLTVV.

This clone was detected a few times. The chain recombines TRBV4-3 with TRBJ1-1; 7 nucleotides line up with TRBD1. The CDR3 spans 15 residues. Germline V gene data show CDR1 as LGHNA and CDR2 as YSLEER. V lost 3 bases to trimming and J lost 6 bases; unmatched junction nucleotides: 10. The CDR3: CASSHSTGSRSEAFF. CDR3 coding DNA: TGCGCCAGCAGCCACTCGACAGGGAGTCGGTCTGAAGCTTTCTTT.

This sequence joins TRBV9 and TRBJ2-1, with D possibly matching TRBD2 (6 bases). CDR1 is SGDLS and CDR2 is YYNGEE in the germline V gene. The V and J ends lost 2 bases and 3 bases respectively, with 12 bases between them. The CDR3 covers 15 residues. The CDR3 protein is CASSVSGGVYNEQFF. The DNA for the CDR3 is TGTGCCAGCAGCGTCTCCGGAGGGGTCTACAATGAGCAGTTCTTC.

This clone was seen only once. This sequence joins TRBV5-1 and TRBJ1-1, with D possibly being TRBD1 (5 bases). Germline assignment: CDR1 SGHRS and CDR2 YFSETQ. The V end was cut by 0 bases, the J end by 7 bases, with 10 bases between. The CDR3 length is 13 residues. DNA of the CDR3: TGCGCCAGCAGCTTGGGGGGGGAAGGTGAAGCTTTCTTT. As protein: CASSLGGEGEAFF.

The chain couples TRBV6-1 to TRBJ2-3, with D unresolved. Trimming stripped 3 bases from V and 5 bases from J, with 6 bases between. Germline V gene sequence: CDR1 MNHNS, CDR2 SASEGT. The CDR3 loop spans 12 amino acids. Here the CDR3 reads CASSDRRDTQYF. The CDR3 DNA reads TGTGCCAGCAGTGATAGAAGAGATACGCAGTATTTT.

Only a few counts were recorded for this clone. The genes are TRBV4-3 and TRBJ2-5; 9 bases agree with TRBD2. The CDR3 sequence is 16 residues long. Per the germline V gene, CDR1 is LGHNA and CDR2 is YSLEER. The V gene end was trimmed by 3 bases and the J gene end by 11 bases; junction bases not matched to a gene: 16. The CDR3 DNA reads TGCGCCAGCAGCCAGGCCGCCAGCGGGGGGCTTGGGGAGCAGTACTTC. Its translation: CASSQAASGGLGEQYF.

This clone was seen once. The chain uses TRBV13 and TRBJ1-3, with 10 bases lining up with TRBD1. The CDR3 loop spans 15 amino acids. Trimming cost V 5 bases and J 2 bases; bases outside gene matches: 3. CDR1 and CDR2 (germline): PRHDT, FYEKMQ (reference sequence). The CDR3 is CASSQGQGTGNTIYF. The DNA for the CDR3 is TGTGCCAGCAGCCAGGGACAGGGGACTGGAAACACCATATATTTT.

The chain recombines TRBV4-3 with TRBJ2-5, with TRBD2 matching 11 bases. The J call is in doubt because the DNA end fits TRBJ2-7 better. The germline V gene encodes CDR1 LGHNA and CDR2 YSLEER. The length of the CDR3 is 15 residues. CDR3 region: CASSHTSGGAYEQYF. Here the CDR3 DNA reads TGCGCCAGCAGCCACACTAGCGGGGGTGCTTACGAGCAGTACTTC.

This clone was counted a few times. The J gene is TRBJ1-1, the V gene TRBV29-1; TRBD1 aligns across 9 bases. The CDR3 loop spans 14 amino acids. Germline loops: CDR1 SQVTM, CDR2 ANQGSEA. J was trimmed by 11 bases and V by 4 bases; bases with no gene match: 14. CDR3 sequence (DNA): TGCAGCGTTGGGGGGGACACAGGGGGCGGGTCCGCTTTCTTT. This sequence encodes CSVGGDTGGGSAFF.

CDR3: CASSFTIWGRAGNTEAFF. CDR3 DNA sequence: TGTGCCAGCAGTTTTACAATTTGGGGCAGGGCAGGGAACACTGAAGCTTTCTTT. J is TRBJ1-1 and V is TRBV27, with a tentative D call TRBD1 (5 bases). Trimming took 3 bases from V and 1 from J, leaving 21 bases between them. The germline CDR1 and CDR2 sequences are MNHEY and SMNVEV (reference sequence). The CDR3 consists of 18 residues.

The J gene is TRBJ2-5, the V gene TRBV4-3; tentative D call: TRBD2 (6 bases). The CDR3 sequence is 16 residues long. V lost 0 bases, J lost 2 bases, and 13 bases lay in between. Germline CDR1 reads LGHNA; CDR2 reads YSLEER. The DNA for the CDR3 is TGCGCCAGCAGCCAAGACAGGTCGGCGGGACAAGAGACCCAGTACTTC. Its translation: CASSQDRSAGQETQYF.

This clone was found a few times. J is TRBJ2-5 and V is TRBV7-2, with TRBD2 identical over 12 bases. Losses at the gene ends were 4 bases for V and 0 bases for J; bases not matched to a gene: 3. There are 16 residues in the CDR3. The germline V gene has CDR1 SGHTA and CDR2 FQGNSA. The CDR3 DNA sequence: TGTGCCAGCAGCTCTGGACTAGCGGGGTACCAAGAGACCCAGTACTTC. This sequence encodes CASSSGLAGYQETQYF. Variable domain in full (rest from reference TRBV7-2 and TRBJ2-5): GAGVSQSPSNKVTEKGKDVELRCDPISGHTALYWYRQSLGQGLEFLIYFQGNSAPDKSGLPSDRFSAERTGGSVSTLTIQRTQQEDSAVYLCASSSGLAGYQETQYFGPGTRLLVL.

The chain carries TRBV5-4 and TRBJ1-2; D not resolved. V shed 4 bases and J shed 2 bases, with 15 bases lying between them. The CDR3 spans 15 residues. Looked up from germline, CDR1 is SGHNT and CDR2 is YYREEE (reference sequence). CDR3 amino acids: CASSIPSGENYGYTF. CDR3 DNA: TGTGCCAGCAGCATACCCAGCGGGGAAAACTATGGCTACACCTTC.

The chain employs TRBV10-2 and TRBJ1-1; D perhaps matches TRBD1 (6 bases). Germline V lookup: CDR1 WSHSY, CDR2 SAAADI. The V and J ends lost 3 bases and 4 bases respectively, with 15 bases between them. The CDR3 has 15 amino acids. The CDR3 DNA follows: TGCGCCAGCAGTGACGCAGGGGTGGGCATCACTGAAGCTTTCTTT. This translates into CASSDAGVGITEAFF.

This clone came up once. The chain recombines TRBV6-1 with TRBJ1-2; 7 nucleotides agree with TRBD1. Germline lookup yields CDR1 MNHNS and CDR2 SASEGT. The CDR3 loop spans 13 amino acids. The ends lost 2 bases at V and 7 bases at J; junction bases unmatched: 4. The CDR3 DNA follows: TGTGCCAGCAGTGAACCGGCAGGGGGTGGCTACACCTTC. Encoded protein: CASSEPAGGGYTF.

This clone appeared a few times. The V and J genes are TRBV5-4 and TRBJ2-7; D gene ambiguous. The germline V gene encodes CDR1 SGHNT and CDR2 YYREEE (reference sequence). CDR3 size: 15 residues. V dropped 1 base and J dropped 0 bases, with 11 bases sitting between them. The CDR3 sequence: CASSLKTSSSYEQYF. Here the CDR3 DNA reads TGTGCCAGCAGCTTGAAGACTTCGAGCTCCTACGAGCAGTACTTC.

This clone was detected only once. The chain combines TRBV30 with TRBJ1-5; 11 bases map to TRBD1. V was pared by 3 bases and J by 7 bases, with 11 bases of the junction left unmatched. The V gene's germline CDR1 is GTSNPN and CDR2 SVGIG (reference sequence). The CDR3 has 16 amino acids. DNA for the CDR3: TGTGCCTGGAGCACCTCCGGGACAGGGGGTCACCAGCCCCAGCATTTT. This gives the protein CAWSTSGTGGHQPQHF. Looking up the rest from reference TRBV30 and TRBJ1-5 gives the full variable domain: SQTIHQWPATLVQPVGSPLSLECTVEGTSNPNLYWYRQAAGRGLQLLFYSVGIGQISSEVPQNLSASRPQDRQFILSSKKLLLSDSGFYLCAWSTSGTGGHQPQHFGDGTRLSIL.

V is TRBV7-2 and J is TRBJ1-5; the D gene is possibly TRBD1 (5 bases). The V gene's germline CDR1 is SGHTA and CDR2 FQGNSA. The CDR3 length is 13 residues. V lost 1 base and J lost 8, with 9 bases in between. CDR3: CASSLGLREPQHF. The CDR3 DNA sequence: TGTGCCAGCAGCTTAGGTCTCAGGGAGCCCCAGCATTTT.

The chain joins TRBV27 to TRBJ2-2; 8 bases map to TRBD1. This CDR3 is built from 18 residues. J was trimmed by 2 bases and V by 5 bases; bases with no gene match: 13. The V gene's germline CDR1 is MNHEY and CDR2 SMNVEV (reference sequence). CDR3 protein: CASSDEIGRGPNTGELFF. The CDR3 DNA reads as TGTGCCAGCAGTGATGAAATCGGCAGGGGGCCAAACACCGGGGAGCTGTTTTTT.

The rearrangement joins TRBV27 to TRBJ1-2, with TRBD1 matching over 7 bases. With 7 bases clipped from V and 2 bases from J, the junction kept 1 base outside the gene matches. CDR3 size: 12 residues. The V gene's germline CDR1 is MNHEY and CDR2 SMNVEV (reference sequence). CDR3 in amino acids: CASKTGNYGYTF. For the CDR3, the DNA is TGTGCCAGCAAGACAGGGAACTATGGCTACACCTTC.

The chain joins TRBV30 to TRBJ2-3; no clear D gene. Trimming removed 2 bases from V and 5 bases from J, with 17 bases in between. Germline assignment: CDR1 GTSNPN and CDR2 SVGIG (reference sequence). The CDR3 spans 15 residues. CDR3 residues: CAWSQAALAGDTQYF. The CDR3 region has the DNA TGTGCCTGGAGTCAGGCAGCCCTCGCTGGAGATACGCAGTATTTT.

The gene calls are TRBV6-6 and TRBJ2-5; 11 nucleotides align to TRBD2. The CDR3 spans 16 residues. CDR1 and CDR2 from the germline V gene are MNHNY and SVGAGI (reference sequence). After removal of 7 bases from V and 5 bases from J, the junction contained 12 bases not matched to a gene. CDR3 DNA sequence: TGTGCCAGCACCCCGGGAGGTAGCGGGGGGGCGGAGACCCAGTACTTC. Translating gives CASTPGGSGGAETQYF.

The chain carries TRBV7-9 and TRBJ1-6; D unresolved. The germline V and J ends were trimmed by 3 bases and 7 bases, with 10 bases remaining between them. CDR3 length equals 14 residues. Germline V lookup: CDR1 SEHNR, CDR2 FQNEAQ (reference sequence). CDR3 DNA: TGTGCCAGCAGCTTGGGCGGGGAGAATTCACCCCTCCACTTT. It is translated as CASSLGGENSPLHF.

V gene TRBV7-7 combines with J gene TRBJ2-5, with TRBD1 matching 7 bases. Trimming at V came to 4 bases and at J to 5 bases, leaving 7 bases not matched to a gene. There are 14 residues in the CDR3. Germline V lookup: CDR1 SSHAT, CDR2 FNYEAQ (reference sequence). The chain's CDR3 is CASSSTGIAETQYF. In DNA, the CDR3 is TGTGCCAGCAGCTCGACAGGGATCGCGGAGACCCAGTACTTC. The variable domain in full, completed from reference TRBV7-7 and TRBJ2-5, reads GAGVSQSPRYKVTKRGQDVTLRCDPISSHATLYWYQQALGQGPEFLTYFNYEAQPDKSGLPSDRFSAERPEGSISTLTIQRTEQRDSAMYRCASSSTGIAETQYFGPGTRLLVL.

The chain couples TRBV30 to TRBJ1-6, with TRBD1 as a possible D gene (6 bases). The CDR3 spans 13 residues. Germline values: CDR1 GTSNPN, CDR2 SVGIG (reference sequence). V lost 3 bases and J 5 bases, leaving 8 bases between the germline ends. The CDR3 loop reads CAWSGQHNSPLHF. In DNA form, the CDR3 reads TGTGCCTGGAGCGGACAGCATAATTCACCCCTCCACTTT.

This clone was detected a few times. The J gene is TRBJ1-6, the V gene TRBV6-5; tentative D call: TRBD1 (6 bases). The CDR3 is made up of 15 amino acids. Germline V gene sequence: CDR1 MNHEY, CDR2 SVGAGI. Trimming took off 5 bases at V and 5 bases at J, with 13 bases between the two ends. CDR3: CASSPGQWNNSPLHF. DNA for the CDR3: TGTGCCAGCAGTCCCGGACAGTGGAATAATTCACCCCTCCACTTT.

The genes are TRBV6-5 and TRBJ2-5; 13 bases map to TRBD2. Per germline, CDR1 MNHEY and CDR2 SVGAGI. The CDR3 spans 13 residues. The junction had 5 bases not matched to a gene; V was cut back by 11 bases and J by 5 bases. The CDR3 reads CAASTSGGETQYF. The CDR3 nucleotides read TGTGCCGCATCGACTAGCGGGGGGGAGACCCAGTACTTC.

The V gene is TRBV6-5, the J gene TRBJ1-6; D is unresolved. The CDR3 is made up of 13 amino acids. CDR1 is MNHEY, CDR2 SVGAGI, per germline. The V gene lost 7 bases and the J gene lost 0 bases, with 4 bases spanning the gap. The CDR3 loop is CASTSSYNSPLHF. The CDR3 DNA reads TGTGCCAGCACCAGCTCCTATAATTCACCCCTCCACTTT.

This chain uses TRBV27 with TRBJ2-1; 7 bases match TRBD2. With 4 bases clipped from V and 10 bases from J, the junction kept 1 base outside the gene matches. The CDR3 length is 11 residues. The germline V gene has CDR1 MNHEY and CDR2 SMNVEV (reference sequence). CDR3 nucleotides: TGTGCCAGCAGTTCAGCGGGAGAGCAGTTCTTC. The encoded protein is CASSSAGEQFF.